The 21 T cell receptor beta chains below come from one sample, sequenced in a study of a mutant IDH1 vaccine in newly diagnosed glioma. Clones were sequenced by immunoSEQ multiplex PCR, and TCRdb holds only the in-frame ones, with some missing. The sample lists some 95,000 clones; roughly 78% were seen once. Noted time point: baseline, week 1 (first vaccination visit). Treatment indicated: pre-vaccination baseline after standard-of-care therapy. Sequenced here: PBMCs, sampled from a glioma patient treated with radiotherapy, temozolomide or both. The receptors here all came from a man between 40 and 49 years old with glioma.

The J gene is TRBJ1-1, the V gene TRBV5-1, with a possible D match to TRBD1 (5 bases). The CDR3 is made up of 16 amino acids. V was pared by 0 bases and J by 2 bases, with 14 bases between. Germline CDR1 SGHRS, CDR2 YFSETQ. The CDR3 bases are TGCGCCAGCAGCTTGGATCCAGGGTTCGGTAACACTGAAGCTTTCTTT. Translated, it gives CASSLDPGFGNTEAFF.

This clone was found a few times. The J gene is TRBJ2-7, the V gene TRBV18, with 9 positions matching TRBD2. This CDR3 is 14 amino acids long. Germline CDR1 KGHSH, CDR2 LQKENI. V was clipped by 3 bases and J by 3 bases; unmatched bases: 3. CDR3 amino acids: CASSPREGLYEQYF. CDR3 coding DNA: TGTGCCAGCTCACCGCGGGAGGGCCTCTACGAGCAGTACTTC.

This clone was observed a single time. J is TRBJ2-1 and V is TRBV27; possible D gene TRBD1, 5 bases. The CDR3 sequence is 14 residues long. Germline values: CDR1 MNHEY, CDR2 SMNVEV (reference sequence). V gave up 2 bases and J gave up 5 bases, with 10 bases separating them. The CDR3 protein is CASSLQGGHNEQFF. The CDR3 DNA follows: TGTGCCAGCAGTTTACAGGGTGGACACAATGAGCAGTTCTTC.

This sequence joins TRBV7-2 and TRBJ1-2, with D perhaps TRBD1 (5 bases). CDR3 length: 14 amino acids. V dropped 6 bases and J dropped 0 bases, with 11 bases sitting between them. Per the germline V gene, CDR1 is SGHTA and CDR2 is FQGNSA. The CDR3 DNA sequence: TGTGCCAGCAGTCCGTCGGGGGCTAACTATGGCTACACCTTC. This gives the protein CASSPSGANYGYTF.

The CDR3 reads CATSLPGQGHTDTQYF. As DNA, the CDR3 is TGTGCCACCAGCCTACCGGGACAGGGTCACACAGATACGCAGTATTTT. The J gene is TRBJ2-3, the V gene TRBV15; 9 nucleotides align to TRBD1. Germline loops: CDR1 LNHNV, CDR2 YYDKDF (reference sequence). The CDR3 is made up of 16 amino acids. V shed 5 bases, J shed 2 bases, and the junction held 8 bases outside the gene matches.

CDR3 amino acids: CASSLGGLAGHSTDTQYF. The CDR3, as DNA: TGTGCCAGCAGCTTGGGCGGGCTAGCGGGACATAGCACAGATACGCAGTATTTT. This chain links TRBV5-6 with TRBJ2-3, with 9 positions matching TRBD2. This CDR3 has 18 amino acids. The V gene's germline CDR1 is SGHDT and CDR2 YYEEEE. After removal of 0 bases from V and 0 bases from J, the junction contained 8 bases not matched to a gene.

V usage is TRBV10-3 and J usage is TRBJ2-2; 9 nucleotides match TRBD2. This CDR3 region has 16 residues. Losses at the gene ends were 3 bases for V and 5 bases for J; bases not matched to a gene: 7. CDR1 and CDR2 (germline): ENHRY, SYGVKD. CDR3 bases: TGTGCCATCAGTGACTTAGCGGGGGCTACAACCGGGGAGCTGTTTTTT. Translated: CAISDLAGATTGELFF.

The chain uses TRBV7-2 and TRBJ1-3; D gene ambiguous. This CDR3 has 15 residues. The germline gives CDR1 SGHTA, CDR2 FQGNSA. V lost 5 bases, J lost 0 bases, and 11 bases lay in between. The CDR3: CASSVSVSSGNTIYF. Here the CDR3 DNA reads TGTGCCAGCAGCGTCTCAGTGAGCTCTGGAAACACCATATATTTT.

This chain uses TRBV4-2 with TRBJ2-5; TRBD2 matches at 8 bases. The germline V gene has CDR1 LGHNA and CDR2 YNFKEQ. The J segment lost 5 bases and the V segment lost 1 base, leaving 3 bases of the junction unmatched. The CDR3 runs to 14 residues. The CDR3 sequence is CASSQALAGETQYF. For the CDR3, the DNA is TGTGCCAGCAGCCAAGCTCTAGCGGGCGAGACCCAGTACTTC.

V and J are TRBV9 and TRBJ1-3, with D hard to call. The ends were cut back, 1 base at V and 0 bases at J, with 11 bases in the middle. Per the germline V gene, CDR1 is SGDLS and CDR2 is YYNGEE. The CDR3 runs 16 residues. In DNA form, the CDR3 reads TGTGCCAGCAGCGTACTACAGAGCCCCTCTGGAAACACCATATATTTT. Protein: CASSVLQSPSGNTIYF.

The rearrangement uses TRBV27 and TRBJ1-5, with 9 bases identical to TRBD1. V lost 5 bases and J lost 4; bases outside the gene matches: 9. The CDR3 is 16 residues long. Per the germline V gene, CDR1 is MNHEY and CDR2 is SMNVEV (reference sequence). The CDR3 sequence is CASSLTGQGRNQPQHF. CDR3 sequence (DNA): TGTGCCAGCAGTCTGACGGGACAGGGTCGGAATCAGCCCCAGCATTTT.

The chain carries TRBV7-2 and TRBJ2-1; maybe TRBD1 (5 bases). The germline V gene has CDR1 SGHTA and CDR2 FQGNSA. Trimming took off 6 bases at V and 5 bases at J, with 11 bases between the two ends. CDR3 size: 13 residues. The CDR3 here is CASSRQINNEQFF. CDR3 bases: TGTGCCAGCAGTAGACAGATAAACAATGAGCAGTTCTTC.

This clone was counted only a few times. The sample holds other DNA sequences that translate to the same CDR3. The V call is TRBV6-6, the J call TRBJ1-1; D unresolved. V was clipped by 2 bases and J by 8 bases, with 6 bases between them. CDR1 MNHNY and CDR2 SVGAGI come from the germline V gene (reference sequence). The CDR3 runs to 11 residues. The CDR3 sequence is CASSYGAEAFF. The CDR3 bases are TGTGCCAGCAGTTACGGCGCGGAAGCTTTCTTT.

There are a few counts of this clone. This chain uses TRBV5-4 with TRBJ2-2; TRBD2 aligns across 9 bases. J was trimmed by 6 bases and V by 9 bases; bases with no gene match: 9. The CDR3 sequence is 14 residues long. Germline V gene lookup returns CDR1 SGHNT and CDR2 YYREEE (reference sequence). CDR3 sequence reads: CATGQREVPGELFF. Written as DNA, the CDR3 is TGTGCCACCGGTCAGCGGGAGGTACCCGGGGAGCTGTTTTTT. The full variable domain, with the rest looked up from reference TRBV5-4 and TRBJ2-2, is ETGVTQSPTHLIKTRGQQVTLRCSSQSGHNTVSWYQQALGQGPQFIFQYYREEENGRGNFPPRFSGLQFPNYSSELNVNALELDDSALYLCATGQREVPGELFFGEGSRLTVL.

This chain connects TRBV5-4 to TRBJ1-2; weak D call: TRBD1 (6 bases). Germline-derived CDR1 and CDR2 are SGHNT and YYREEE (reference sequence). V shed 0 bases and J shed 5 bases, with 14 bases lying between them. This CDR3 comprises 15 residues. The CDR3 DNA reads TGTGCCAGCAGCTTGGAACAGGGAAAGGGATATGGCTACACCTTC. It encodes CASSLEQGKGYGYTF.

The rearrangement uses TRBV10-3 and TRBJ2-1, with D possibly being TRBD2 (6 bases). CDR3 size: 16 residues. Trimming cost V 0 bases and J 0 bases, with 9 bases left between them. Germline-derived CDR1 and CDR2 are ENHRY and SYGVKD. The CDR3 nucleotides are TGTGCCATCAGTGAGTCGGTGGGAGGCTCCTACAATGAGCAGTTCTTC. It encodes CAISESVGGSYNEQFF.

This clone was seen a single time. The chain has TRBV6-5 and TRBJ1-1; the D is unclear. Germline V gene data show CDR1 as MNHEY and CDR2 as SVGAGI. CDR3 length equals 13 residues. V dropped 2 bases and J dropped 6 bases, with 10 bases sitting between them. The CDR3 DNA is TGTGCCAGCAGTTACATCGCCGGAGCTGAAGCTTTCTTT. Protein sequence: CASSYIAGAEAFF.

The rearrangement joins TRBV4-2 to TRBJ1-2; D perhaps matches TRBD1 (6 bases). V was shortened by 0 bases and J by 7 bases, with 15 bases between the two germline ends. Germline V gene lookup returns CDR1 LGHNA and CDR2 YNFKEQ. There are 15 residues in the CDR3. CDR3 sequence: CASSQDYQGISGYTF. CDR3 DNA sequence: TGTGCCAGCAGCCAAGATTATCAGGGGATCAGTGGCTACACCTTC.

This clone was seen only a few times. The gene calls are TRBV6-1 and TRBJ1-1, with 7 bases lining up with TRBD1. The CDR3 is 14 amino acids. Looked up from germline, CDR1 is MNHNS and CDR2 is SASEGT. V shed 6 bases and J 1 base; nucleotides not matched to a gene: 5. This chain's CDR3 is CASSFRGENTEAFF. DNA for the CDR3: TGTGCCAGCAGCTTCAGGGGGGAGAACACTGAAGCTTTCTTT.

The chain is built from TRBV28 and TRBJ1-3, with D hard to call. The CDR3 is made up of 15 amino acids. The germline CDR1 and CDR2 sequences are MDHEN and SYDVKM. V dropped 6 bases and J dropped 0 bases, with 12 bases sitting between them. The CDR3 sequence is CASRARLVSGNTIYF. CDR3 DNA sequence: TGTGCCAGCAGGGCCCGACTCGTCTCTGGAAACACCATATATTTT.

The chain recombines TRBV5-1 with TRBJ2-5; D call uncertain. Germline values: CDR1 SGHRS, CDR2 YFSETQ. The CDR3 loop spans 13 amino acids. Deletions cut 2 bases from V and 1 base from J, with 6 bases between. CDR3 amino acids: CASSFGPQETQYF. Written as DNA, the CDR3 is TGCGCCAGCAGCTTTGGGCCCCAAGAGACCCAGTACTTC.